The present T cell receptor (beta chain) was sequenced within a study of T cell repertoires in cytomegalovirus infection. TCRdb analysed the reads with MiXCR anew, one entry per CDR3 protein. Of 510,000 or so distinct CDR3 sequences detected, more than 20% appear once; the ten largest clones hold less than 15%. Study-wide results and caveats: People with CMV and the relevant HLA were identified by cumulative public TCR beta family frequency.

Germline assignment: CDR1 SGDLS and CDR2 YYNGEE. V was trimmed by 3 bases and J by 4 bases, leaving 26 bases between them. CDR3 length: 19 residues. Only a few counts were recorded for this clonotype. The antigen remains undetermined. The chain has TRBV9 and TRBJ2-1, with D possibly called TRBD1 or TRBD2 (6 bases each). Sequenced material: PBMCs. This TCR came from a human donor in good health (CMV status not recorded). Some clones in this sample may be carry-over from other donors' samples. CDR3 amino acids: CASSGTGAFERATYNEQFF. The CDR3 DNA follows: TGTGCCAGCAGCGGTACGGGGGCTTTTGAGCGGGCCACTTACAATGAGCAGTTCTTC. The full variable domain, with the rest looked up from reference TRBV9 and TRBJ2-1, is DSGVTQTPKHLITATGQRVTLRCSPRSGDLSVYWYQQSLDQGLQFLIQYYNGEERAKGNILERFSAQQFPDLHSELNLSSLELGDSALYFCASSGTGAFERATYNEQFFGPGTRLTVL.